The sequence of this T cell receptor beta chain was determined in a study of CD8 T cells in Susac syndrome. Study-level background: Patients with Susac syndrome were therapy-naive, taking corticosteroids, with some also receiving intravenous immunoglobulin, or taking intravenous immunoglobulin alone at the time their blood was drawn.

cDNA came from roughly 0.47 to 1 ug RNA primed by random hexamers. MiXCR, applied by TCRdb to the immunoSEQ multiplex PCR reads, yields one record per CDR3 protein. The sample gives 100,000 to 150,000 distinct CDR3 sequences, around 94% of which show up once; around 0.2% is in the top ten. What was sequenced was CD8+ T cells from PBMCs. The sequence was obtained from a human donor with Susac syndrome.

The CDR3 sequence: CASSLTDRGVETQYF. CDR3 nucleotide sequence: TGTGCCAGCAGCTTAACGGACAGGGGAGTTGAGACCCAGTACTTC. This chain connects TRBV7-3 to TRBJ2-5; 9 bases are a match to TRBD1. This CDR3 contains 15 residues. Germline loops: CDR1 SGHTA, CDR2 FQGTGA. V lost 0 bases and J lost 5; bases outside the gene matches: 4.